The source of this TCR beta chain is a study of a mutant IDH1 vaccine in newly diagnosed glioma (dated by TCRdb to about 2021). Regarding the complete study: Patients received eight vaccinations in weeks 1, 3, 5, 7, 11, 15, 19 and 23, corresponding to visits V03 through V10. Of the roughly 34 treated patients, about 62% were male and about 40% were female, and the mean age was roughly 40 years. Six visits were used for peripheral blood collection: V03 (baseline), V05, V07, V10, V12 and V13. Before enrollment, patients had received standard therapy of radiotherapy alone, temozolomide alone, or radiochemotherapy with temozolomide; most received the combination. In the chemotherapy-containing groups, vaccination started alongside temozolomide cycles, whereas in patients who had radiotherapy alone it started 4-6 weeks after radiotherapy. Longitudinal TCRB deep sequencing was done for 25 to 30 treated patients, wherever samples were available for exploratory analyses. The investigation overall reported the following: The authors stated that sample limitations prevented analyses of patient blood samples from being reproduced. Immune responses induced by the vaccine were seen in 93.3% of patients across multiple MHC alleles. Pseudoprogression seemed to be unrelated to changes in the top peripheral T cell clonotypes found by TCRB sequencing. Selection of PBMC samples for TCRB deep sequencing was based on availability.

Per the germline V gene, SQVTM is the CDR1 and ANQGSEA is the CDR2. Germline trimming: 6 bases from V, 4 bases from J; junction bases outside gene matches: 9. The CDR3 holds 14 amino acids from the cysteine to the phenylalanine. Solely the CDR3 DNA is kept, with 42 bases framed from the first base. About this clone: The antigen this receptor binds is unknown. No per-base quality is available; no much larger clone lies one base away.

Receptor libraries were prepared by the immunoSEQ multiplex PCR assay. The hsTCRB Kit was used according to the manufacturer's protocol to amplify rearranged TCR beta chain sequences. Sequencing of TCRB libraries was carried out on an Illumina MiSeq. In the original analysis: The proprietary platform of the kit vendor was used for demultiplexing, trimming and gene mapping. In its TCRdb copy, this immuneACCESS table keeps in-frame sequences only and misses some clones. Where compared with another copy, unresolved V genes explain less than half of these, and the others have no known cause. The D gene and trimming were derived from the DNA, and the V and J assignments and clone size from that table. This sample lists approximately 25,000 clones; over 75% were detected once. Of the sample, approximately 9.5% falls within the top ten clones. The sample's time point label, decoded: week 11, during vaccination. Each vaccine dose, consisting of 300 ug of a 20-mer mutant IDH1 peptide in Montanide, was administered subcutaneously with topical imiquimod. Donors had newly diagnosed WHO grade 3 or 4 IDH1-mutant astrocytomas with loss of nuclear ATRX. The samples were drawn from NOA16, a multicentre, single-arm, open-label phase I trial in Germany that tested a mutant IDH1 peptide vaccine in humans for the first time. Genomic DNA for TCRB sequencing was extracted from EDTA blood using the DNeasy Blood and Tissue Kit.

This sequence was found in a woman aged 18 to 35 with glioma. Sequenced material: PBMCs, taken from a glioma patient whose treatment included an IDH1 peptide vaccine. Recombination connected TRBV29-1 to TRBJ1-2; TRBD1 agrees with 9 junctional bases. The DNA reads as follows: TGCAGCGTGGGGGACAGGGAGCGCAGCTATGGCTACACCTTC. Its amino acids are CSVGDRERSYGYTF.